These 18 T cell receptor beta chains originate from one sample sequenced in a study of CD8 T cells in Susac syndrome. cDNA came from approximately 0.5 to 1 ug RNA primed by random hexamers. Via MiXCR, TCRdb re-called the immunoSEQ multiplex PCR reads, giving one row per CDR3 protein. Of 70,000 to 95,000 distinct CDR3 sequences in the sample, roughly 94% were seen once. Sample: CD8+ T cells from PBMCs. The receptor set was obtained from a human donor with Susac syndrome.

Of note for this clonotype: A much larger clone lies one base from this, so it may be a read error. This chain connects TRBV5-1 to TRBJ2-1, with D tentatively TRBD1 (5 bases). V shed 2 bases and J shed 13 bases, with 25 bases lying between them. The CDR3 loop spans 16 amino acids. Germline CDR1 and CDR2: SGHRS and YFSETQ. The CDR3 protein is CASSLQSIGAKNIQFF. DNA for the CDR3: TGCGCCAGCAGCTTACAATCCATAGGGGCCAAAAACATTCAGTTCTTC.

The chain is built from TRBV2 and TRBJ2-5, with 8 nucleotides matching TRBD1. CDR3 length: 14 amino acids. Germline CDR1 SNHLY, CDR2 FYNNEI. The V segment lost 1 base and the J segment 5 bases; nucleotides outside the gene matches: 3. The CDR3 DNA is TGTGCCAGCAGTGAAGTTTCAGGGGGCGAGACCCAGTACTTC. It yields the protein CASSEVSGGETQYF.

The chain employs TRBV14 and TRBJ2-1; no clear D gene. From germline, CDR1 is SGHDN and CDR2 FVKESK. The CDR3 is 13 residues long. Trimming shortened V by 3 bases and J by 13 bases, and 16 bases separated the two germline ends. Here the CDR3 DNA reads TGTGCCAGCAGCCAGCGCAACAGATTTGTTCAGTTCTTC. Its protein product is CASSQRNRFVQFF.

The chain links TRBV25-1 to TRBJ1-2, with 8 bases aligning to TRBD1. The V gene end was trimmed by 5 bases and the J gene end by 4 bases; junction bases not matched to a gene: 6. This CDR3 contains 14 residues. CDR1 MGHDK and CDR2 SYGVNS come from the germline V gene. This chain's CDR3 is CASSSGTGSYGYTF. DNA for the CDR3: TGTGCCAGCAGTTCCGGGACAGGCTCCTATGGCTACACCTTC.

The chain has TRBV7-9 and TRBJ1-5; D possibly corresponds to TRBD1 (6 bases). Germline V gene lookup returns CDR1 SEHNR and CDR2 FQNEAQ (reference sequence). This CDR3 region has 12 residues. The CDR3 bases are TGTGCGAGCGGGCCCACAGGGCAGCCCCAGCATTTT. As protein: CASGPTGQPQHF.

The chain combines TRBV5-1 with TRBJ2-3; tentative D call: TRBD1 (6 bases). Germline loops: CDR1 SGHRS, CDR2 YFSETQ. The CDR3 loop spans 16 amino acids. Trimming took off 3 bases at V and 0 bases at J, with 14 bases between the two ends. In DNA, the CDR3 is TGCGCCAGCAGCTCCGTGACAGGACGAAGCACAGATACGCAGTATTTT. Translated: CASSSVTGRSTDTQYF. The variable domain in full, completed from reference TRBV5-1 and TRBJ2-3, reads KAGVTQTPRYLIKTRGQQVTLSCSPISGHRSVSWYQQTPGQGLQFLFEYFSETQRNKGNFPGRFSGRQFSNSRSEMNVSTLELGDSALYLCASSSVTGRSTDTQYFGPGTRLTVL.

The rearrangement uses TRBV13 and TRBJ2-7, with D unclear. CDR1 and CDR2 (germline): PRHDT, FYEKMQ (reference sequence). The CDR3 runs 11 residues. With 5 bases removed from V and 4 bases from J, the gap between germline ends came to 6 bases. The CDR3 nucleotides are TGTGCCAGCAGCCTACAATACGAGCAGTACTTC. This sequence encodes CASSLQYEQYF.

V is TRBV6-1 and J is TRBJ2-2; a possible D gene is TRBD1 (6 bases). The germline V gene has CDR1 MNHNS and CDR2 SASEGT. This CDR3 contains 17 residues. Trimming removed 7 bases from V and 0 bases from J, with 18 bases in between. CDR3 nucleotides: TGTGCCAGCAAGGGGGTGAGGGAGAAAGCGAACACCGGGGAGCTGTTTTTT. As protein: CASKGVREKANTGELFF.

The rearrangement joins TRBV4-3 to TRBJ2-7; possibly TRBD1 for D (5 bases). The ends were cut back, 3 bases at V and 2 bases at J, with 8 bases in the middle. The CDR3 has 13 amino acids. The germline V gene encodes CDR1 LGHNA and CDR2 YSLEER. CDR3 coding DNA: TGCGCCAGCAGCCACGGCAGGGCCTACGAGCAGTACTTC. Its protein product is CASSHGRAYEQYF.

The chain links TRBV27 to TRBJ2-3; D gene ambiguous. The CDR3 spans 13 residues. Between the trimmed V and J ends, which lost 3 bases and 0 bases, there was a span of 4 bases. Germline V gene data show CDR1 as MNHEY and CDR2 as SMNVEV (reference sequence). CDR3: CASSLSSTDTQYF. The CDR3 DNA follows: TGTGCCAGCAGTTTGTCTAGCACAGATACGCAGTATTTT.

The V call is TRBV20-1, the J call TRBJ2-5; TRBD2 aligns across 7 bases. The CDR3 loop spans 17 amino acids. The germline V gene encodes CDR1 DFQATT and CDR2 SNEGSKA (reference sequence). Losses at the gene ends were 3 bases for V and 3 bases for J; bases not matched to a gene: 16. The CDR3 loop reads CSASRIRAGVTEETQYF. The CDR3 nucleotides read TGCAGTGCTAGCAGGATACGCGCGGGAGTGACGGAAGAGACCCAGTACTTC.

This clonotype appeared a few times. The J gene is TRBJ2-7, the V gene TRBV5-4; the match to TRBD1 covers 8 bases. The CDR3 is 12 residues long. CDR1 SGHNT and CDR2 YYREEE come from the germline V gene (reference sequence). Trimming took 4 bases from V and 6 from J; bases not matched to a gene: 3. CDR3 in DNA: TGTGCCAGCAGCCAAGGGACAGGCGAGCAGTACTTC. Encoded protein: CASSQGTGEQYF.

The CDR3 DNA sequence: TGTGCCACCAGCATTGGACAGGGGAACACCGGGGAGCTGTTTTTT. It codes for CATSIGQGNTGELFF. V and J are TRBV15 and TRBJ2-2, with TRBD1 identical over 8 bases. This CDR3 spans 15 amino acids. Germline CDR1 is LNHNV and CDR2 is YYDKDF (reference sequence). Unmatched junction bases numbered 2, after V lost 4 bases and J lost 1 base.

The chain carries TRBV20-1 and TRBJ2-7; a possible D gene is TRBD1 (6 bases). V lost 6 bases, J lost 3 bases, and 9 bases lay in between. This CDR3 comprises 11 residues. Germline CDR1 and CDR2: DFQATT and SNEGSKA (reference sequence). The CDR3 spells CSATTGYEQYF. In DNA, the CDR3 is TGCAGTGCCACGACAGGCTACGAGCAGTACTTC.

The chain couples TRBV7-9 to TRBJ2-7; D ambiguous. The germline gives CDR1 SEHNR, CDR2 FQNEAQ (reference sequence). The CDR3 has 14 amino acids. V lost 1 base, J lost 3 bases, and 10 bases lay in between. CDR3 protein: CASSLGLPDYEQYF. Here the CDR3 DNA reads TGTGCCAGCAGCTTAGGTTTGCCAGACTACGAGCAGTACTTC.

V usage is TRBV5-6 and J usage is TRBJ1-2; the match to TRBD1 covers 8 bases. Germline V gene sequence: CDR1 SGHDT, CDR2 YYEEEE. After removal of 3 bases from V and 5 bases from J, the junction contained 9 bases not matched to a gene. The CDR3 loop spans 15 amino acids. The CDR3 spells CASSSAGQGTYGYTF. In DNA form, the CDR3 reads TGTGCCAGCAGCTCGGCCGGACAGGGTACATATGGCTACACCTTC.

The chain carries TRBV7-2 and TRBJ2-7; D is undetermined. The CDR3 totals 14 residues. Trimming removed 5 bases at V and 6 bases at J, with 17 bases between. Germline V lookup: CDR1 SGHTA, CDR2 FQGNSA. The CDR3 nucleotides are TGTGCCAGCAGCCAAGTGGCTACCTCTTCCGAGCAGTACTTC. Protein product: CASSQVATSSEQYF.

V gene TRBV7-8 combines with J gene TRBJ2-7; the D is unclear. Trimming stripped 2 bases from V and 3 bases from J, with 8 bases between. Germline CDR1 reads SGHVS; CDR2 reads FQNEAQ. This CDR3 is built from 13 residues. The CDR3 loop reads CASSLMSGYEQYF. DNA for the CDR3: TGTGCCAGCAGCTTAATGTCAGGCTACGAGCAGTACTTC.